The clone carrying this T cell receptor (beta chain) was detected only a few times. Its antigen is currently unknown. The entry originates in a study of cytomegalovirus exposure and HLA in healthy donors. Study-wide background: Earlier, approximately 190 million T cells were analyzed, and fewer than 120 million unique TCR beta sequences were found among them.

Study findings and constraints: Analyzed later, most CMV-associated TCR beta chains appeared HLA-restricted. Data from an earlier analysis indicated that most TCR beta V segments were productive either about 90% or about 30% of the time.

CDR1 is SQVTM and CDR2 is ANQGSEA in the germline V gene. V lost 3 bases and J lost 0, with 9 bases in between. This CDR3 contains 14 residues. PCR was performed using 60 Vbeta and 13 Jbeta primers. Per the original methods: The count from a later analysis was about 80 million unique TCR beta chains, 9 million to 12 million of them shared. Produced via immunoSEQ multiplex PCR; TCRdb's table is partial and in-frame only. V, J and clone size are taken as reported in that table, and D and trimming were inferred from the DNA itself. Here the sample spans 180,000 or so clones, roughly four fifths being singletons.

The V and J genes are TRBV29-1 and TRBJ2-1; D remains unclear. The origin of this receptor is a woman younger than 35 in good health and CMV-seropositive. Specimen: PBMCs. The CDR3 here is CSVEYESSYNEQFF. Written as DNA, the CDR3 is TGCAGCGTTGAGTACGAGAGCTCCTACAATGAGCAGTTCTTC.